This section outlines one T cell receptor (beta chain) sequence together with its context. There are 16 residues in the CDR3. CDR1 and CDR2 from the germline V gene are KGHSH and LQKENI. This entry belongs to a study of T cells expressing NK-cell markers. TCRdb reprocessed the 5' RACE reads, with one entry per CDR3 protein and no DNA. The sample holds roughly 160,000 distinct CDR3 sequences. The gene calls are TRBV18 and TRBJ2-2. The sequence was collected from a woman aged 18-70 years in good health. The sample taken for sequencing was blood T cells: a sorted CD56 or NKG2C T cell subset, CD4+ or CD8+ T cells, or bulk PBMC T cells (not recorded which). The chain's CDR3 is CASSPRTVQNTGELFF.